Listed below are T cell receptor beta chains from one sample, sequenced in a study of T cell responses to AZD1222 COVID-19 vaccine. Assay: immunoSEQ multiplex PCR; the TCRdb copy retains only in-frame clones and omits some. Among roughly 150,000 clones, about 90% were seen once, and the ten largest hold 1.9%. Sequenced here: peripheral blood, sampled on day 0 of AZD1222 vaccination. These receptors originate from an adult in good health. The CDR3 runs from the conserved cysteine through the conserved F or W. The D gene is left open where the match is weak. A clone size is listed for some rows: how often the clone was seen (once, few, many), or a class if it is expanded.

NA TRBD1 TRBJ1-4 TRBV19 TGTGCCAGTAGTAGGGGGACAGGGTTTGAAAAACTGTTTTTT CASSRGTGFEKLFF
NA TRBD2 TRBJ2-1 TRBV7-2 TGTGCCAGCAGCTGGACTAGCGGGAGGGATGGGGAGCAGTTCTTC CASSWTSGRDGEQFF
NA NA TRBJ1-1 TRBV19 TGTGCCAGTAGGGTCTACGCGACAGGTGGGAACACTGAAGCTTTCTTT CASRVYATGGNTEAFF
NA NA TRBJ1-2 TRBV7-8 TGTGCCAGCAGCTTAGATAGTCGGGGGATAGTCTATGGCTACACCTTC CASSLDSRGIVYGYTF
NA TRBD2 TRBJ2-1 TRBV5-1 TGCGCCAGCAGCGGTGGACTAGCGGACGAGCAGTTCTTC CASSGGLADEQFF
NA NA TRBJ1-1 TRBV3-1/TRBV3-2 TGTGCCAGCAGCCGGCCAAGAACTGAAGCTTTCTTT CASSRPRTEAFF
NA TRBD2 TRBJ2-1 TRBV4-1 TGCGCCAGCAGCCAAGTTGGCGGGAGGGCGTACAATGAGCAGTTCTTC CASSQVGGRAYNEQFF
NA NA TRBJ1-1 TRBV11-2 TGTGCCAGCAGCTTAATCGGGAATACTGAAGCTTTCTTT CASSLIGNTEAFF
once NA TRBJ2-4 TRBV28 TGTGCCAGCAGTACCGGCGGCCTAGCCAAAAACATTCAGTACTTC CASSTGGLAKNIQYF
NA TRBD1 TRBJ1-6 TRBV2 TGTGCCAGCAGCCTCAGCCGACAGGGGGCTAGCTCCTATAATTCACCCCTCCACTTT CASSLSRQGASSYNSPLHF
NA TRBD2 TRBJ2-1 TRBV6-2/TRBV6-3 TGTGCCAGCAGTTACTCCGGGGGGTATGGGCAGTTCTTC CASSYSGGYGQFF
NA NA TRBJ1-2 TRBV28 TGTGCCAGCAAGGGGGAAGTGGCTCGCGGCTACACCTTC CASKGEVARGYTF
NA NA TRBJ1-5 TRBV19 TGTGCCAGTAGCCCGGGACTCCGATACAATCAGCCCCAGCATTTT CASSPGLRYNQPQHF
NA TRBD1 TRBJ2-5 TRBV7-3 TGTGCCAGCAGCTTAAGCGGACCAGGGGGAGCGGAGACCCAGTACTTC CASSLSGPGGAETQYF
NA TRBD1 TRBJ1-1 TRBV5-1 TGCGCCAGCGGGGGACAGGGGGTAAACACTGAAGCTTTCTTT CASGGQGVNTEAFF